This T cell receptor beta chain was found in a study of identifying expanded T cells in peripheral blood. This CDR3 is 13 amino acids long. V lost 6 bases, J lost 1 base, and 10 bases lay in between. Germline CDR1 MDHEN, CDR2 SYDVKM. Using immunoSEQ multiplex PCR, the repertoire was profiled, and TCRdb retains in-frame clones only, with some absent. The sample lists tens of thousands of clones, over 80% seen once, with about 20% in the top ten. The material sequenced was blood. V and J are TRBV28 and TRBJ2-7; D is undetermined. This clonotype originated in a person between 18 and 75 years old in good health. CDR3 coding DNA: TGTGCCAGCAGCACGGCTATGTCCTACGAGCAGTACTTC. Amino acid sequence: CASSTAMSYEQYF.